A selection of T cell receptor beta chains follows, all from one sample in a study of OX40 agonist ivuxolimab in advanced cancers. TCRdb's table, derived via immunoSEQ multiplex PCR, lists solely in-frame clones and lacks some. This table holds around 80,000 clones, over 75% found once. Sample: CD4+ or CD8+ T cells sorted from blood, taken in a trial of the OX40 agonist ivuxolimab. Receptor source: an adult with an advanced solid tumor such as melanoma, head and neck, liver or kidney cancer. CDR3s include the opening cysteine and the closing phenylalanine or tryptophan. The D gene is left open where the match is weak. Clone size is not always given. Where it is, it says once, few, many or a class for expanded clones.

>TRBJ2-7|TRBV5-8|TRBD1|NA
TGTGCCAGCAGCACAGGGACAGGGAGCTCCTACGAGCAGTACTTC
CASSTGTGSSYEQYF
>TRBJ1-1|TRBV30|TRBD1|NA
TGTGCCTGGGGCAGGGGGATGAACACTGAAGCTTTCTTT
CAWGRGMNTEAFF
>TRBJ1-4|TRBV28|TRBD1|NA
TGTGCCAGCACTACGATAGGGGGCCCCAAGGAAAAACTGTTTTTT
CASTTIGGPKEKLFF
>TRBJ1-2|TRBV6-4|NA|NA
TGTGCCAGCAGATCCGAGGAGATTGCTAACTATGGCTACACCTTC
CASRSEEIANYGYTF
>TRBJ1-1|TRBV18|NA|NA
TGTGCCAGCTCACCGGGAGGCGGGAACACTGAAGCTTTCTTT
CASSPGGGNTEAFF
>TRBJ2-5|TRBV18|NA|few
TGTGCCAGCTCACTGTACCGGGCGGGAGAGACCCAGTACTTC
CASSLYRAGETQYF
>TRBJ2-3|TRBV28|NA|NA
TGTGCCAGCAGTTTATACTACGGGACAGATACGCAGTATTTT
CASSLYYGTDTQYF
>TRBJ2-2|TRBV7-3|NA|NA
TGTGCCAGCAGCTTGGGTTTGGGCACCGGGGAGCTGTTTTTT
CASSLGLGTGELFF
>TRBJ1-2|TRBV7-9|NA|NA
TGTGCCAGCAGCGAACAGGGCCCCTATGGCTACACCTTC
CASSEQGPYGYTF
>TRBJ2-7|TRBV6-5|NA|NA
TGTGCCAGCAGTTACTCACCAGGGGAGTCCTACGAGCAGTACTTC
CASSYSPGESYEQYF
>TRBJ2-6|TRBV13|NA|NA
TGTGCCAGCAGCCCGGAAGGGGATTTTCTCACTGGGGCCAACGTCCTGACTTTC
CASSPEGDFLTGANVLTF
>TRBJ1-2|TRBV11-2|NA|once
TGTGCCAGCGCCATCCGGGGATACCCCTATGGCTACACCTTC
CASAIRGYPYGYTF
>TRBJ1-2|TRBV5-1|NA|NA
TGCGCCAGCAGCTTGGAGGGCAGCTACTATGGCTACACCTTC
CASSLEGSYYGYTF
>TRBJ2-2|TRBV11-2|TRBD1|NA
TGTGCCAGCAGCTTTGGTCTCAGGGGGCGGACCGGGGAGCTGTTTTTT
CASSFGLRGRTGELFF
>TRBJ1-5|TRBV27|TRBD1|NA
TGTGCCAGCAGTTATGGACAGGGCCGAAATCAGCCCCAGCATTTT
CASSYGQGRNQPQHF
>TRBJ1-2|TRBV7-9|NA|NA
TGTGCCAGCAGCCTTTGGGGGGGAACTGTTTATGGCTACACCTTC
CASSLWGGTVYGYTF
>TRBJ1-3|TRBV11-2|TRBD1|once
TGTGCCAGCAGCCCGCAGGGGGCAGGTGGAAACACCATATATTTT
CASSPQGAGGNTIYF
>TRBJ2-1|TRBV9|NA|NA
TGTGCCAGCCGAACCCCGGGGGGCCCGAATGAGCAGTTCTTC
CASRTPGGPNEQFF
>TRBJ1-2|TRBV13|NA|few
TGTGCCAGCAGCTTAGACCGGGGGGACTATGGCTACACCTTC
CASSLDRGDYGYTF
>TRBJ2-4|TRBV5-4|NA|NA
TGTGCCAGCAGCTTGGCCGGGGGTTCCGGGATTCAGTACTTC
CASSLAGGSGIQYF
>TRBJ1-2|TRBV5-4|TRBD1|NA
TGTGCCAGCAGCAGGGGACAGGGAGAAAACTATGGCTACACCTTC
CASSRGQGENYGYTF
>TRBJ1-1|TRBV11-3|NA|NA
TGTGCCAGCAGCTGCTCTGGATGGGGCCACCCAGAGTGCACTGAAGCTTTCTTT
CASSCSGWGHPECTEAFF
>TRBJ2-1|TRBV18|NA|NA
TGTGCCAGCTCACCTAGTAAAATAAACAATGAGCAGTTCTTC
CASSPSKINNEQFF
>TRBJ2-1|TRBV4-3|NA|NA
TGCGCCAGCAGCCGTCAACTAAGCTGGGGTGAGCAGTTCTTC
CASSRQLSWGEQFF